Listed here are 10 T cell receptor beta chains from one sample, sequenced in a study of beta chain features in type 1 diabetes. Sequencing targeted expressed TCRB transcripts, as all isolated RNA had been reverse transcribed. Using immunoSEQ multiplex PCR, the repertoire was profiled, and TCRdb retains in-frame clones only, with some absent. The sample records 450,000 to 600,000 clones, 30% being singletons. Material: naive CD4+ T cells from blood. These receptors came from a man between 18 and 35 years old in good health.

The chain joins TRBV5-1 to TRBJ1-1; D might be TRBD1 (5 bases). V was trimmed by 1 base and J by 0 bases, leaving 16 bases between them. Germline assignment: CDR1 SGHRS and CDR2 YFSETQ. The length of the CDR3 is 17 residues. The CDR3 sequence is CASSLRRDSQMNTEAFF. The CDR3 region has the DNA TGCGCCAGCAGCTTGCGTCGGGACTCCCAGATGAACACTGAAGCTTTCTTT.

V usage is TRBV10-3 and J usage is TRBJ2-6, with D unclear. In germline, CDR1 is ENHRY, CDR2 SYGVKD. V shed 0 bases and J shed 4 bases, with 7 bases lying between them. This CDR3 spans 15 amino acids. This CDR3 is CAISESQAGANVLTF. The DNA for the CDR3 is TGTGCCATCAGTGAGTCGCAGGCAGGGGCCAACGTCCTGACTTTC.

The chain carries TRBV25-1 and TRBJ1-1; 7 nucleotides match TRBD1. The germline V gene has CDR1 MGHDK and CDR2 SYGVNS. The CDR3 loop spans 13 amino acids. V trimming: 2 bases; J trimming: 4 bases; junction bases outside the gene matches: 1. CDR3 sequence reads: CASSEPGGTEAFF. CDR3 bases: TGTGCCAGCAGTGAACCAGGGGGCACTGAAGCTTTCTTT. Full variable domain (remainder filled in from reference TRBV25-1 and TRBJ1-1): EADIYQTPRYLVIGTGKKITLECSQTMGHDKMYWYQQDPGMELHLIHYSYGVNSTEKGDLSSESTVSRIRTEHFPLTLESARPSHTSQYLCASSEPGGTEAFFGQGTRLTVV.

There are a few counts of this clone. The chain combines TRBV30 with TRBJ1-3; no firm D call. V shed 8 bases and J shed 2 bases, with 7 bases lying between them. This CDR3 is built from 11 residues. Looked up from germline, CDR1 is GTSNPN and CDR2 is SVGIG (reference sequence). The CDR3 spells CARGTGNTIYF. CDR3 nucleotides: TGTGCCCGCGGGACTGGAAACACCATATATTTT.

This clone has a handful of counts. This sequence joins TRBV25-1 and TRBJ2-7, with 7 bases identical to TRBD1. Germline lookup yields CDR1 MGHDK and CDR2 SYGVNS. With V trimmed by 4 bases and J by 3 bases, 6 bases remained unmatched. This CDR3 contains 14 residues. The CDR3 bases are TGTGCCAGCAGTGGAAGGGGGCCTATCTACGAGCAGTACTTC. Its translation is CASSGRGPIYEQYF.

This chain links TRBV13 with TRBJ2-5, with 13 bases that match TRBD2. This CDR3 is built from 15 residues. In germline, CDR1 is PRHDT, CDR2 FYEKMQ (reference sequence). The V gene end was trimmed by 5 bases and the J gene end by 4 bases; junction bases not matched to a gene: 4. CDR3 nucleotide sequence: TGTGCCAGCAGCCGAACTAGCGGGAGGGGAGAGACCCAGTACTTC. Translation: CASSRTSGRGETQYF.

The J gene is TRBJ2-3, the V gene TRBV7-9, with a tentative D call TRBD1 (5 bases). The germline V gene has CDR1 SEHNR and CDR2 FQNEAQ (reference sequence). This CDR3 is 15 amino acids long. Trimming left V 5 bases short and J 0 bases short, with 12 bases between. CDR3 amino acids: CASSPDRSSTDTQYF. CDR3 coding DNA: TGTGCCAGCAGCCCAGACAGATCTAGCACAGATACGCAGTATTTT.

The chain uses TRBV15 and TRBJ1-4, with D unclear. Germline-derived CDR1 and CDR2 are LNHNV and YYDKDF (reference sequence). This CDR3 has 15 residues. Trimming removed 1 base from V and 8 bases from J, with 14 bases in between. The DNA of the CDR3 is TGTGCCACCAGCAGAGCTAGGGTGGATTTGGAAAAACTGTTTTTT. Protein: CATSRARVDLEKLFF.

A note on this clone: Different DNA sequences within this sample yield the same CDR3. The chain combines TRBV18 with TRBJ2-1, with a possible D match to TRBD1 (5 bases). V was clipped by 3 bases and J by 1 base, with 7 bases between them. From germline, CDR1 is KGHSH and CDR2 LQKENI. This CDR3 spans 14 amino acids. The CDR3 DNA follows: TGTGCCAGCTCACCCCAGGGTTCCTACAATGAGCAGTTCTTC. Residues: CASSPQGSYNEQFF. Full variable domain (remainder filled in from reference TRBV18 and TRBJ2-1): NAGVMQNPRHLVRRRGQEARLRCSPMKGHSHVYWYRQLPEEGLKFMVYLQKENIIDESGMPKERFSAEFPKEGPSILRIQQVVRGDSAAYFCASSPQGSYNEQFFGPGTRLTVL.

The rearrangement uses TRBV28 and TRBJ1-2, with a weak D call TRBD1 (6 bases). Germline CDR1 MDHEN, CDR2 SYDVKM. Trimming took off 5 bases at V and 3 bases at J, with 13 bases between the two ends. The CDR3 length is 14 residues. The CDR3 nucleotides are TGTGCCAGCAGTCGACAGGCGGGGGACTATGGCTACACCTTC. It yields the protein CASSRQAGDYGYTF.